A selection of T cell receptor beta chains follows, all from one sample in a study of T-cell reconstitution after alpha-beta-depleted transplantation in children. Via MiXCR, TCRdb re-called the PCR reads, giving one row per CDR3 protein. The sample gives 750,000 to 950,000 distinct CDR3 sequences, approximately 15% of which show up once; around 5.3% is in the top ten. The sequencing here drew on PBMCs, mostly from graft donor cells, taken 360 days after TCRalphabeta/CD19-depleted stem cell transplant. Source of these receptors: a male patient younger than 18 who had a stem cell transplant for acute lymphoblastic leukemia, so the T cells may come from the graft donor. The CDR3 runs from the conserved cysteine through the conserved F or W. Fields, in order: CDR3 protein, J gene, V gene.

cdr3_aa: CASGLNTAAGGYNEQFF
j_call: TRBJ2-1
v_call: TRBV12-5

cdr3_aa: CSVGGGGNEQFF
j_call: TRBJ2-1
v_call: TRBV29-1

cdr3_aa: CASRRETSFEETQYF
j_call: TRBJ2-5
v_call: TRBV12-3/TRBV12-4

cdr3_aa: CASSLRGLFTDTQYF
j_call: TRBJ2-3
v_call: TRBV11-3

cdr3_aa: CASSWRQGFSYEQYF
j_call: TRBJ2-7
v_call: TRBV6-5

cdr3_aa: CASSFSGAEETQYF
j_call: TRBJ2-5
v_call: TRBV12-3/TRBV12-4

cdr3_aa: CATSDLSTESSYEQYF
j_call: TRBJ2-7
v_call: TRBV24-1

cdr3_aa: CASSFNPGGQNTGELFF
j_call: TRBJ2-2
v_call: TRBV7-9

cdr3_aa: CSARGDLRVMWNEQFF
j_call: TRBJ2-1
v_call: TRBV20-1

cdr3_aa: CSARWLTPSYNEQFF
j_call: TRBJ2-1
v_call: TRBV20-1

cdr3_aa: CASSPPGQRYEQYF
j_call: TRBJ2-7
v_call: TRBV7-9

cdr3_aa: CASSLFVSGGLAGDEQFF
j_call: TRBJ2-1
v_call: TRBV7-6

cdr3_aa: CASSLAVARNNEQFF
j_call: TRBJ2-1
v_call: TRBV5-1

cdr3_aa: CASGLVTGTPITDTQYF
j_call: TRBJ2-3
v_call: TRBV12-5

cdr3_aa: CASSLATGALGYGYTF
j_call: TRBJ1-2
v_call: TRBV5-1

cdr3_aa: CASSHTREKADTQYF
j_call: TRBJ2-3
v_call: TRBV5-1

cdr3_aa: CSASGQAYYEQYF
j_call: TRBJ2-7
v_call: TRBV20-1

cdr3_aa: CASSLQREGLEQYF
j_call: TRBJ2-7
v_call: TRBV7-2

cdr3_aa: CASSQESGRGTEAFF
j_call: TRBJ1-1
v_call: TRBV4-1

cdr3_aa: CASSQGDSTDTQYF
j_call: TRBJ2-3
v_call: TRBV4-2

cdr3_aa: CSVEGTEHTDTQYF
j_call: TRBJ2-3
v_call: TRBV29-1

cdr3_aa: CASSSYRDRAQETQYF
j_call: TRBJ2-5
v_call: TRBV18

cdr3_aa: CASSPEWGNSNQPQHF
j_call: TRBJ1-5
v_call: TRBV6-1

cdr3_aa: CSVGTWTGTSGRAAPFEQFF
j_call: TRBJ2-1
v_call: TRBV29-1

cdr3_aa: CAIRAGLAYEQYF
j_call: TRBJ2-7
v_call: TRBV10-3

cdr3_aa: CSAILDVNTEAFF
j_call: TRBJ1-1
v_call: TRBV20-1

cdr3_aa: CASSSMMWEVRDYEQYF
j_call: TRBJ2-7
v_call: TRBV12-3/TRBV12-4

cdr3_aa: CASSPRRDEQFF
j_call: TRBJ2-1
v_call: TRBV12-3/TRBV12-4

cdr3_aa: CASRTSGRNYEQYF
j_call: TRBJ2-7
v_call: TRBV12-3/TRBV12-4

cdr3_aa: CSAIESNGQHYNEQFF
j_call: TRBJ2-1
v_call: TRBV20-1

cdr3_aa: CASSLVPIIYEQYF
j_call: TRBJ2-7
v_call: TRBV5-1

cdr3_aa: CASGREGRDLTGELFF
j_call: TRBJ2-2
v_call: TRBV7-7